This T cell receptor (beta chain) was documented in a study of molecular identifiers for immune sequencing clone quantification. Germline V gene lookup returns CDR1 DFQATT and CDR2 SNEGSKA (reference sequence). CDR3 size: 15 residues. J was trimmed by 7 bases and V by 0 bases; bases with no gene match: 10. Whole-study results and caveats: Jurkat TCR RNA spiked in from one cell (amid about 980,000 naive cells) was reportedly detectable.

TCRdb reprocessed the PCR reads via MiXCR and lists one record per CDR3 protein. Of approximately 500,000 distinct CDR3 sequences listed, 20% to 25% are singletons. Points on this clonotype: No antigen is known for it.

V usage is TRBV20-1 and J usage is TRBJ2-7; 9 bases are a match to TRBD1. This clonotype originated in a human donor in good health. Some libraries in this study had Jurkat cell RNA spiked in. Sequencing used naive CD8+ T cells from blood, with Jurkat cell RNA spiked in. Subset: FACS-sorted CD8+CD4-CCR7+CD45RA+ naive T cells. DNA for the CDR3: TGCAGTGCTAGAGACAGGACAGGGGTTTACTGGGAGCAGTACTTC. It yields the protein CSARDRTGVYWEQYF.